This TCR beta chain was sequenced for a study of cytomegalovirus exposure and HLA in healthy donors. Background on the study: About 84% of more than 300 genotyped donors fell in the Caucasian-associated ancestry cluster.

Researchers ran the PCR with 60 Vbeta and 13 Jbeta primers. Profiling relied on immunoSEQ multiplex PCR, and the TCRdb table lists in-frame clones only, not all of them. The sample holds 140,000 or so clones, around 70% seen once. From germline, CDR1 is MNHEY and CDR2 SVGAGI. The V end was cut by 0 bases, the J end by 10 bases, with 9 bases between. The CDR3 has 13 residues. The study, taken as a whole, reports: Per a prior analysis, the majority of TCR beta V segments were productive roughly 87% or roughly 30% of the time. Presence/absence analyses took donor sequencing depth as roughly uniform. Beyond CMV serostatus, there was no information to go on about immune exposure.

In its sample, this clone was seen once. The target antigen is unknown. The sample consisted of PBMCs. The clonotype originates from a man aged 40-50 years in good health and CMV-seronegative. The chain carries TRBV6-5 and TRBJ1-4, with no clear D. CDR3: CASSYSSGGKLFF. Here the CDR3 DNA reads TGTGCCAGCAGTTACTCGAGCGGCGGAAAACTGTTTTTT.